This T cell receptor beta chain was obtained from a study of spatial heterogeneity in lung cancer. The CDR3 contains 13 residues. The junction had 6 bases not matched to a gene; V was cut back by 5 bases and J by 8 bases. Sample time point: sample taken at primary tumor resection. No cell sorting; template was whole RNA from tumor, lung tissue or PBMC. This clonotype occurred a few times. Individually, TCR cDNA molecules were each labelled with a unique molecular identifier. TCRdb reanalysed the 5' RACE reads using MiXCR and keeps one entry per CDR3 protein. The sample contains around 75,000 distinct CDR3 sequences, 13% of which appear only once.

Here the sequenced sample was PBMCs, taken at surgery. This TCR came from a male donor with early-stage non-small cell lung cancer. The chain uses TRBV12-3 or TRBV12-4 and TRBJ1-1, with 9 bases aligning to TRBD1. Written as DNA, the CDR3 is TGTGCCAGCAGTCTTCTTGGACAGGGGGAAGCTTTCTTT. Its translation: CASSLLGQGEAFF.